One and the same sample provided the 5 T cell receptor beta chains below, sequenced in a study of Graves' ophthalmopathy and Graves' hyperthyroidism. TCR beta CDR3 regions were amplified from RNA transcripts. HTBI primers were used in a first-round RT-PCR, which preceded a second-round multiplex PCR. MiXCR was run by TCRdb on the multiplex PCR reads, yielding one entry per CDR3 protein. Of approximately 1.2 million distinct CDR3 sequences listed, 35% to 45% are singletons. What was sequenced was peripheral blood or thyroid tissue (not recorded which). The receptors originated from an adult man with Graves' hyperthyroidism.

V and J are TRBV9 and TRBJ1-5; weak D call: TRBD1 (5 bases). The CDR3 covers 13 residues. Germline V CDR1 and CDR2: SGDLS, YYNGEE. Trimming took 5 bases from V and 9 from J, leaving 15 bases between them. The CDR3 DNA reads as TGTGCCAGCAGGGATACAGGTCAGGCGCCCCAGCATTTT. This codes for CASRDTGQAPQHF.

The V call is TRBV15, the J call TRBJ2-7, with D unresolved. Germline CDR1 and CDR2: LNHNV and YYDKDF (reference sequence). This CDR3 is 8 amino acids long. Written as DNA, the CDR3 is TGTGCCACCAGCAGAGATGTCGTA. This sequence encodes CATSRDVV.

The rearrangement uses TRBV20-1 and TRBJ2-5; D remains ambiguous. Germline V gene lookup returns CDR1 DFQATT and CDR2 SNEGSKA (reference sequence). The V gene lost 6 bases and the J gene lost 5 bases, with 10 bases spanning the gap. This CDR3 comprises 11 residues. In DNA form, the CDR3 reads TGCAGTGCAGATCCGAGGGAGACCCAGTACTTC. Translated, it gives CSADPRETQYF.

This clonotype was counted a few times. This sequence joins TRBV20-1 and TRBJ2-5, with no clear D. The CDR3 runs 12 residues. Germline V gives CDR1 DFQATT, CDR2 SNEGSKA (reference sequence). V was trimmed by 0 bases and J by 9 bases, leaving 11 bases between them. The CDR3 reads CSARDGSEAQYF. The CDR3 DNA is TGCAGTGCTAGAGATGGCAGTGAGGCCCAGTACTTC.

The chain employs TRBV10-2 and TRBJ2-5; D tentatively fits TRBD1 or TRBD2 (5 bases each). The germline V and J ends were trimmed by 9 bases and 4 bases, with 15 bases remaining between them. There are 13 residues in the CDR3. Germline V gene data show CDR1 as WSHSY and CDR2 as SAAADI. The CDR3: CASRDPRGETQYF. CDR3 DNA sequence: TGCGCCAGTCGGGACCCCCGGGGAGAGACCCAGTACTTC.